The rows below give T cell receptor beta chains drawn from one sample of a study of sequential checkpoint blockade in melanoma. Produced via immunoSEQ multiplex PCR; TCRdb's table is partial and in-frame only. The sample holds 2,500 to 3,500 clones; approximately 17% are singletons and the top ten take around 20%. Sequencing used tumor tissue (inferred from file names), obtained from a patient given nivolumab and ipilimumab in sequence. These TCRs come from a human donor with melanoma. CDR3s include the opening cysteine and the closing phenylalanine or tryptophan. D genes are given only for firm matches. A clone size is listed for some rows: how often the clone was seen (once, few, many), or a class if it is expanded.

TRBJ1-1	TRBV11-3	many	-	TGTGCCAGCAGCTTAGACGGTGTAAGGGGCACTGAAGCTTTCTTT	CASSLDGVRGTEAFF
TRBJ2-7	TRBV28	-	-	TGTGCCAGCAGTTCCCCCTACTACGAGCAGTACTTC	CASSSPYYEQYF
TRBJ2-3	TRBV30	few	TRBD2	TGTGCCTGGAGTTTGGGGCTAGCGGGAAAAACAGATACGCAGTATTTT	CAWSLGLAGKTDTQYF
TRBJ2-2	TRBV11-3	many	-	TGTGCCAGCAGCTATAGGGGGGAGGCGAACACCGGGGAGCTGTTTTTT	CASSYRGEANTGELFF
TRBJ2-5	TRBV6-8	few	-	TGTGCCAGCAGTTCCGCGAGTAAGACCCAGTACTTC	CASSSASKTQYF
TRBJ1-2	TRBV9	-	-	TGTGCCAGCAGCGTAGTAGGCCTGAACTATGGCTACACCTTC	CASSVVGLNYGYTF
TRBJ1-6	TRBV6-8	-	-	TGTGCCAGCAGTGTCCAGTACTCCTATAATTCACCCCTCCACTTT	CASSVQYSYNSPLHF
TRBJ2-7	TRBV11-3	many	-	TGTGCCAGCAGCCAAGGGATTCGCCAATACGAGCAGTACTTC	CASSQGIRQYEQYF
TRBJ1-1	TRBV9	few	-	TGTGCCAGCAGCGCGGGGATGAACACTGAAGCTTTCTTT	CASSAGMNTEAFF
TRBJ1-6	TRBV30	-	-	TGTGCCTGCGGGTGGGATTCACCCCTCCACTTT	CACGWDSPLHF
TRBJ2-2	TRBV11-3	few	-	TGTGCCAGCAGCCTCTTTGGTGGCTCAAACACCGGGGAGCTGTTTTTT	CASSLFGGSNTGELFF
TRBJ1-4	TRBV28	medium-sized	-	TGTGCCAGCAAGAAGGGCTTCGGTGAAAAACTGTTTTTT	CASKKGFGEKLFF
TRBJ2-6	TRBV11-3	medium-sized	-	TGTGCCAGCAGCTTAATGAGTTCGGGGGCCAACGTCCTGACTTTC	CASSLMSSGANVLTF
TRBJ2-1	TRBV4-1	few	-	TGCGCCAGCAGCCAAGTGGACTCGTATGAGCAGTTCTTC	CASSQVDSYEQFF
TRBJ2-3	TRBV28	-	-	TGTGCCAGCAGTTTAGAAGGTAGCACAGATACGCAGTATTTT	CASSLEGSTDTQYF
TRBJ2-6	TRBV28	-	-	TGTGCCAGCAGCCCCTCCGGGGCCAACGTCCTGACTTTC	CASSPSGANVLTF
TRBJ2-1	TRBV6-1	-	-	TGTGCCAGCAGTGAAGCGCACAATGAGCAGTTCTTC	CASSEAHNEQFF
TRBJ2-7	TRBV11-3	many	-	TGTGCCAGCAGCTTAGGGCCCTTGGGGGGCGTCTACGAGCAGTACTTC	CASSLGPLGGVYEQYF
TRBJ2-5	TRBV11-1	many	TRBD2	TGTGCCAGCAGCTTGGGAGGGTTAGGAGAGACCCAGTACTTC	CASSLGGLGETQYF
TRBJ1-2	TRBV7-4	many	-	TGTGCCAGCAGCCCGGACGGTAACTATGGCTACACCTTC	CASSPDGNYGYTF
TRBJ2-3	TRBV11-1	few	TRBD2	TGTGCCAGCAGCTTAGTTTCTAGCGGGGCACGGGCAGATACGCAGTATTTT	CASSLVSSGARADTQYF
TRBJ1-5	TRBV10-3	few	TRBD1	TGTGCTACGGGGCAGGGGGGCAATCAGCCCCAGCATTTT	CATGQGGNQPQHF
TRBJ2-1	TRBV7-1	many	-	TGTGCCAGCAGCTTAGATTGGGGGAATGAGCAGTTCTTC	CASSLDWGNEQFF
TRBJ1-1	TRBV28	-	-	TGTGCCAGCAGTTTATATATGAACACTGAAGCTTTCTTT	CASSLYMNTEAFF
TRBJ2-3	TRBV10-2	-	-	TGCGCCAGCAGTGACGGGACGGCTAGCACAGATACGCAGTATTTT	CASSDGTASTDTQYF
TRBJ2-5	TRBV19	few	TRBD2	TGTGCCAGTAGCAAGGGACTAGCGGGTCCCTGGGAGACCCAGTACTTC	CASSKGLAGPWETQYF
TRBJ2-6	TRBV18	-	-	TGTGCCAGCTCGTTCACCTTTGACTCTGGGGCCAACGTCCTGACTTTC	CASSFTFDSGANVLTF
TRBJ1-3	TRBV19	few	-	TGTGCCAGTAACCAGGGATCGACTGGAAACACCATATATTTT	CASNQGSTGNTIYF
TRBJ2-3	TRBV19	medium-sized	-	TGTGCCACAATAGCGGTTGGCACAGATACGCAGTATTTT	CATIAVGTDTQYF
TRBJ1-3	TRBV11-3	many	-	TGTGCCAGCAGCAGCAGAGAGTCTGGAAACACCATATATTTT	CASSSRESGNTIYF
TRBJ1-6	TRBV6-8	few	-	TGTGCCAGCAGTTATGGAGGGGTCCCGTCAAGAACACCCCTCCACTTT	CASSYGGVPSRTPLHF
TRBJ2-7	TRBV5-1	-	TRBD2	TGCGCCAGCAGCTGGGACTACCAATTAGGCGAGCAGTACTTC	CASSWDYQLGEQYF
TRBJ1-5	TRBV6-8	large	-	TGTGCCAGCAGTTACTCGGCAGACTATCAGCCCCAGCATTTT	CASSYSADYQPQHF
TRBJ2-1	TRBV15	-	TRBD1	TGTGCCACCAGCAAAGGGACAGGGGATTACTACAATGAGCAGTTCTTC	CATSKGTGDYYNEQFF
TRBJ1-5	TRBV5-1	once	-	TGCGCCAGCAGCTTGGAATCCCCCCATCAGCCCCAGCATTTT	CASSLESPHQPQHF
TRBJ2-7	TRBV6-8	medium-sized	TRBD1	TGTGCCAGCAGTTACCACGGACAGGGATCGGCCTACGAGCAGTACTTC	CASSYHGQGSAYEQYF
TRBJ1-1	TRBV29-1	few	TRBD1	TGCAGCGTTGATTATAAGGGGGCTGGGACTGAAGCTTTCTTT	CSVDYKGAGTEAFF
TRBJ2-3	TRBV30	-	-	TGTGCCTGGAGGGAGGGGGGCTCTGTCACTACGCAGTATTTT	CAWREGGSVTTQYF
TRBJ2-5	TRBV9	many	-	TGTGCCAGCAGCTCCAGAGGGGGGGCTGGGACCCAGTACTTC	CASSSRGGAGTQYF
TRBJ2-1	TRBV9	few	-	TGTGCCAGCAGCGTCGAAAACGTAGGGGCTGAGGGCTACAATGAGCAGTTCTTC	CASSVENVGAEGYNEQFF
TRBJ1-4	TRBV11-3	many	-	TGTGCCAGCAGCTGGGACCTCACAGGGTTCGGCGAAAAACTGTTTTTT	CASSWDLTGFGEKLFF